This TCR beta chain originates from a study of control samples from healthy donors and cancer patients. Using immunoSEQ multiplex PCR, the repertoire was profiled, and TCRdb retains in-frame clones only, with some absent. The sample has about 180,000 clones; roughly 90% are singletons. The germline V gene encodes CDR1 SGHVS and CDR2 FQNEAQ. V was pared by 4 bases and J by 7 bases, with 11 bases between. The CDR3 has 14 residues. The sequencing sample was made of blood. This rearrangement joins TRBV7-8 to TRBJ1-6, with D tentatively TRBD1 (6 bases). The receptor was isolated from a woman between 45 and 60 years old in good health. The CDR3 here is CASSSGQFNSPLHF. The CDR3 DNA reads as TGTGCCAGCAGCTCGGGACAATTCAATTCACCCCTCCACTTT.